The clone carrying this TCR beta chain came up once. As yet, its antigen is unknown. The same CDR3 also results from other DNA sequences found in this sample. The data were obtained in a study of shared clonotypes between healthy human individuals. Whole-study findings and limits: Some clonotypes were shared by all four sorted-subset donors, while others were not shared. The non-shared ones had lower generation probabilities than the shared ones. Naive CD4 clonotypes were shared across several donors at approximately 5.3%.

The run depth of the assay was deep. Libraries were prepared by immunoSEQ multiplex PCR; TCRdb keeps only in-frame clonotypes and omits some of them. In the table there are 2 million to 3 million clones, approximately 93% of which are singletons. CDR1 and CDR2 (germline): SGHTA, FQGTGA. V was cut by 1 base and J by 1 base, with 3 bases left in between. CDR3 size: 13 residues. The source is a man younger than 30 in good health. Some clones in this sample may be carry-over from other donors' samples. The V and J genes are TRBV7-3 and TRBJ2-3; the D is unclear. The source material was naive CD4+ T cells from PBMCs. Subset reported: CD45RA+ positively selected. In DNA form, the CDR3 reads TGTGCCAGCAGCTTAATACGCACAGATACGCAGTATTTT. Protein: CASSLIRTDTQYF.